The 7 T cell receptor beta chains listed next were all sequenced from one sample in a study of CD8 T cells in ankylosing spondylitis. MiXCR was run by TCRdb on the 5' RACE reads, yielding one entry per CDR3 protein. The sample consists of about 240,000 distinct CDR3 sequences, 8% to 9% of them appearing once. The sample taken for sequencing was blood, either unsorted or a sorted T cell fraction (not recorded which). These receptor sequences come from a female donor with ankylosing spondylitis or in good health (not recorded which).

This clonotype was seen more than once but under ten times. The rearrangement links TRBV6-1 to TRBJ2-1, with D possibly matching TRBD1 (6 bases). V dropped 2 bases and J dropped 8 bases, with 10 bases sitting between them. Germline-derived CDR1 and CDR2 are MNHNS and SASEGT. This CDR3 contains 13 residues. CDR3 DNA sequence: TGTGCCAGCAGTGAACCAACAGGGCATGAGCAGTTCTTC. Translation: CASSEPTGHEQFF.

This clonotype was seen ten or more times. The chain joins TRBV6-5 to TRBJ1-3; D might be TRBD1 (6 bases). The CDR3 runs to 15 residues. In germline, CDR1 is MNHEY, CDR2 SVGAGI. Between the trimmed V and J ends, which lost 2 bases and 7 bases, there was a span of 15 bases. CDR3 region: CASSYHPWRGNTIYF. The CDR3 nucleotides are TGTGCCAGCAGTTACCATCCTTGGAGGGGGAACACCATATATTTT.

This clonotype was counted ten times or more. An end of the junction differs from the germline gene, which may be a read error. The V and J genes are TRBV19 and TRBJ2-5; D not certain. This CDR3 spans 11 amino acids. Germline-derived CDR1 and CDR2 are LNHDA and SQIVND (reference sequence). The CDR3 region has the DNA TGTGCCAGTGGTATTGAAGAGACCCAGTACTTC. This sequence encodes CASGIEETQYF.

This clonotype occurred many times. This chain links TRBV7-6 with TRBJ2-3; D tentatively fits TRBD1 or TRBD2 (5 bases each). CDR1 is SGHVS and CDR2 is FNYEAQ in the germline V gene. CDR3 length: 18 residues. Between the trimmed V and J ends, which lost 2 bases and 4 bases, there was a span of 22 bases. The chain's CDR3 is CASSLLYSGTPLADTQYF. The CDR3 DNA reads TGTGCCAGCAGCTTATTATACTCCGGGACCCCCCTCGCAGATACGCAGTATTTT.

Worth noting for this clonotype: A single base separates this from a much larger clone, so it may be a read error. This sequence joins TRBV11-2 and TRBJ2-1; D is uncertain. This CDR3 has 14 amino acids. Germline V lookup: CDR1 SGHAT, CDR2 FQNNGV. The CDR3 here is CANSLDFAVNEQFF. Written as DNA, the CDR3 is TGTGCCAACAGCTTAGATTTTGCAGTAAATGAGCAGTTCTTC. Using reference TRBV11-2 and TRBJ2-1 for the parts outside the CDR3, the full variable domain is EAGVAQSPRYKIIEKRQSVAFWCNPISGHATLYWYQQILGQGPKLLIQFQNNGVVDDSQLPKDRFSAERLKGVDSTLKIQPAKLEDSAVYLCANSLDFAVNEQFFGPGTRLTVL.

This clonotype was counted ten times or more. The J gene is TRBJ1-2, the V gene TRBV20-1; TRBD1 might be the D (5 bases). The CDR3 has 15 residues. V gave up 1 base and J gave up 5 bases, with 17 bases separating them. Germline loops: CDR1 DFQATT, CDR2 SNEGSKA (reference sequence). CDR3 loop: CSARADGSRGYGYTF. The DNA of the CDR3 is TGCAGTGCTAGAGCCGACGGCAGCCGGGGGTATGGCTACACCTTC.

This clonotype appeared many times. CDR3 amino acids: CASGLGSGAAFF. Here the CDR3 DNA reads TGTGCCAGCGGGCTTGGGTCCGGCGCGGCTTTCTTT. This chain joins TRBV7-2 and TRBJ1-1; no clear D. The V gene lost 8 bases and the J gene lost 11 bases, with 18 bases spanning the gap. The CDR3 spans 12 residues. Germline loops: CDR1 SGHTA, CDR2 FQGNSA. Combining the CDR3 with reference TRBV7-2 and TRBJ1-1 gives the whole variable domain GAGVSQSPSNKVTEKGKDVELRCDPISGHTALYWYRQSLGQGLEFLIYFQGNSAPDKSGLPSDRFSAERTGGSVSTLTIQRTQQEDSAVYLCASGLGSGAAFFGQGTRLTVV.